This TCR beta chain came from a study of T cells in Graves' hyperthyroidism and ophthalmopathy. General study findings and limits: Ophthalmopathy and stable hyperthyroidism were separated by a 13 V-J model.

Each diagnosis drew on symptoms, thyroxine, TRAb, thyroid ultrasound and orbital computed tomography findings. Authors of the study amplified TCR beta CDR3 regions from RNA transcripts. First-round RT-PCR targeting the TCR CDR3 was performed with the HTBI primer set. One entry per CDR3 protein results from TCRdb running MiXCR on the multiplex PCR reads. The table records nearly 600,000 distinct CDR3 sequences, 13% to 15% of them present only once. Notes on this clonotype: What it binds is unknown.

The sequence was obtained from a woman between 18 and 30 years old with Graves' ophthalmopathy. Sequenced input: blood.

The CDR3 reads CASSYARTSGRADTQYF. The DNA for the CDR3 is TGTGCCAGCAGTTACGCTAGGACTAGCGGGAGGGCAGATACGCAGTATTTT. V and J are TRBV6-5 and TRBJ2-3; 15 nucleotides match TRBD2. CDR1 MNHEY and CDR2 SVGAGI come from the germline V gene. This CDR3 region has 17 residues. V dropped 2 bases and J dropped 4; count of bases not matched to a gene: 4.